This entry lists 6 T cell receptor beta chains sequenced from one sample in a study of cytomegalovirus exposure and HLA in healthy donors. The PCR had 60 Vbeta and 13 Jbeta primers. The repertoire was sequenced with immunoSEQ multiplex PCR; TCRdb's copy has only in-frame clones and lacks some. The table lists around 100,000 clones, roughly 69% of them singletons, with approximately 3.8% in the top ten. Input material: PBMCs. The source is a young man in good health and CMV-seropositive.

J is TRBJ1-1 and V is TRBV15; possible D gene TRBD1, 5 bases. Germline V gene sequence: CDR1 LNHNV, CDR2 YYDKDF (reference sequence). The CDR3 totals 14 residues. The germline V and J ends were trimmed by 6 bases and 3 bases, with 14 bases remaining between them. CDR3 amino acids: CATRKGREDTEAFF. The CDR3 nucleotides are TGTGCCACCAGAAAGGGCAGGGAGGACACTGAAGCTTTCTTT.

The rearrangement uses TRBV30 and TRBJ2-3; unclear D gene. CDR1 and CDR2 (germline): GTSNPN, SVGIG (reference sequence). V lost 3 bases to trimming and J lost 3 bases, with 4 bases between them. This CDR3 is built from 11 residues. The CDR3 DNA reads TGTGCCTGGAGGGAGACAGATACGCAGTATTTT. It encodes CAWRETDTQYF.

As regards this clone: The junction does not match germline at one end; this may be a read error. J is TRBJ2-7 and V is TRBV27; TRBD1 aligns across 7 bases. The germline V gene encodes CDR1 MNHEY and CDR2 SMNVEV (reference sequence). The CDR3 extends over 15 amino acids. The CDR3 protein is CASSPLDRVGNEQYF. In nucleotides, the CDR3 is TGTGCTAGCAGCCCACTCGACAGGGTAGGCAACGAGCAGTACTTC.

This clone was picked up a small number of times. V gene TRBV5-1 combines with J gene TRBJ1-2; D possibly corresponds to TRBD1 (6 bases). The CDR3 runs to 14 residues. Deletions cut 6 bases from V and 4 bases from J, with 16 bases between. The germline V gene has CDR1 SGHRS and CDR2 YFSETQ. The CDR3 DNA sequence: TGCGCCAGCAAAGTTGGACAGCTTGTCTATGGCTACACCTTC. It yields the protein CASKVGQLVYGYTF.

The chain couples TRBV29-1 to TRBJ2-5, with TRBD2 identical over 11 bases. Germline assignment: CDR1 SQVTM and CDR2 ANQGSEA. This CDR3 comprises 15 residues. V was pared by 2 bases and J by 7 bases, with 9 bases of the junction left unmatched. The CDR3 nucleotides read TGCAGCGTTGAATCTAGCGGGGGGTACAGGTGGACCCAGTACTTC. Its translation: CSVESSGGYRWTQYF.

This sequence joins TRBV7-2 and TRBJ1-1, with D possibly being TRBD1 (5 bases). CDR1 and CDR2 (germline): SGHTA, FQGNSA. This CDR3 comprises 14 residues. Trimming removed 2 bases from V and 1 base from J, with 8 bases in between. The CDR3 sequence: CASSLRTPNTEAFF. CDR3 in DNA: TGTGCCAGCAGCTTAAGGACACCGAACACTGAAGCTTTCTTT.